Listed below are T cell receptor beta chains from one sample, sequenced in a study of breast tumors, draining lymph nodes, adjacent tissues. Each CDR3 protein is one row after TCRdb ran MiXCR on the multiplex PCR reads. The sample lists about 19,000 distinct CDR3 sequences, about 40% occurring once. The sample was breast tumor tissue. The receptors derive from a female donor with breast cancer. Some clones in this sample may be carry-over from other donors' samples. Both conserved end residues are part of each CDR3. A D gene is named only where the DNA matches it firmly. The size entry is marked missing in some rows and otherwise reads once, few, many or a size class.

v_gene	abundance	d_gene	j_gene	CDR3aa	CDR3nt
TRBV6-5	many	NA	TRBJ2-7	CASSHSSTGYSYEQYF	TGTGCCAGCAGTCACTCGAGCACAGGGTATTCCTACGAGCAGTACTTC
TRBV11-2	many	NA	TRBJ2-3	CASSPSSTDTQYF	TGTGCCAGCAGCCCCTCCAGTACAGATACGCAGTATTTT
TRBV2	many	NA	TRBJ1-2	CASRGGEVHGYTF	TGTGCCAGCAGGGGGGGCGAGGTCCATGGCTACACCTTC
TRBV10-3	NA	TRBD1	TRBJ2-7	CAIRTGGVSYEQYF	TGTGCCATCAGGACAGGGGGTGTTTCCTACGAGCAGTACTTC
TRBV5-1	few	NA	TRBJ2-3	CASSFSNSRGIADTQYF	TGCGCCAGCAGCTTCTCTAACTCCCGGGGTATTGCAGATACGCAGTATTTT
TRBV10-2	NA	TRBD2	TRBJ2-1	CASRSGGPYNEQFF	TGCGCCAGCAGAAGCGGGGGCCCCTACAATGAGCAGTTCTTC
TRBV4-2	many	TRBD1	TRBJ2-3	CASSQDPGQGSDTQYF	TGTGCCAGCAGCCAAGATCCGGGACAGGGTTCTGATACGCAGTATTTT
TRBV6-2/TRBV6-3	many	NA	TRBJ2-3	CASSKSHTQYF	TGTGCCAGCAGCAAATCTCATACGCAGTATTTT
TRBV14	NA	NA	TRBJ2-3	CASSRGRVDTQYF	TGTGCCAGCAGCCGGGGCAGGGTAGATACGCAGTATTTT
TRBV7-9	NA	NA	TRBJ2-3	CAGHTDTQYF	TGTGCCGGCCACACAGATACGCAGTATTTT
TRBV6-1	many	NA	TRBJ2-3	CASSGFTDTQYF	TGTGCCAGCAGTGGGTTCACAGATACGCAGTATTTT
TRBV7-2	many	NA	TRBJ1-2	CASSLATAAAYGYPF	TGTGCCAGCAGCTTAGCCACAGCGGCAGCCTATGGCTACCCCTTC
TRBV24-1	many	TRBD2	TRBJ2-1	CATSDLRSGRSPSYNEQFF	TGTGCCACCAGTGATTTGCGAAGCGGGAGGTCCCCCTCCTACAATGAGCAGTTCTTC
TRBV19	few	NA	TRBJ2-2	CASSKNTGELFF	TGTGCCAGTAGTAAAAACACCGGGGAGCTGTTTTTT
TRBV3-1	many	NA	TRBJ1-4	CASSQGPEKLFF	TGTGCCAGCAGCCAAGGTCCTGAAAAACTGTTTTTT
TRBV20-1	NA	TRBD1	TRBJ2-7	CSARGQGALEEQYF	TGCAGTGCTAGAGGGCAGGGGGCGCTTGAGGAGCAGTACTTC